These 25 T cell receptor beta chains were sequenced from one sample in a study of T cell changes during pregnancy in multiple sclerosis. Produced via immunoSEQ multiplex PCR; TCRdb's table is partial and in-frame only. The sample has 55,000 to 70,000 clones, over 75% seen once. Material: peripheral blood, obtained after pregnancy. Receptors were obtained from a female donor with multiple sclerosis, enrolled in a pregnancy study.

The CDR3 DNA reads as TGCGCCAGCAGCCGACGGGACAGGAACACCGGGGAGCTGTTTTTT. Protein: CASSRRDRNTGELFF. This chain joins TRBV4-1 and TRBJ2-2; TRBD1 matches at 7 bases. The ends lost 4 bases at V and 1 base at J; junction bases unmatched: 3. The germline gives CDR1 MGHRA, CDR2 YSYEKL. CDR3 size: 15 residues.

V is TRBV10-3 and J is TRBJ2-2; 14 bases agree with TRBD2. This CDR3 is built from 17 residues. The junction had 6 bases not matched to a gene; V was cut back by 4 bases and J by 5 bases. The germline V gene has CDR1 ENHRY and CDR2 SYGVKD. The CDR3 sequence is CAISGGGLAGGTGELFF. CDR3 in DNA: TGTGCCATCAGTGGCGGAGGACTAGCGGGGGGTACCGGGGAGCTGTTTTTT.

The chain joins TRBV28 to TRBJ2-7, with D unresolved. V lost 7 bases and J lost 6, with 16 bases in between. CDR1 is MDHEN and CDR2 is SYDVKM in the germline V gene. This CDR3 is 13 amino acids long. The CDR3 DNA reads as TGTGCCAGCAAAGAGTCCCCGTGGAGCGAGCAGTACTTC. Its translation is CASKESPWSEQYF.

V and J are TRBV7-3 and TRBJ2-6, with a possible D match to TRBD1 (5 bases). Trimming removed 2 bases from V and 6 bases from J, with 20 bases in between. The CDR3 totals 18 residues. CDR1 SGHTA and CDR2 FQGTGA come from the germline V gene. The CDR3 DNA sequence: TGTGCCAGCAGCTTATTGGCATACTCTCTGGGGCCGGCCAACGTCCTGACTTTC. Translation: CASSLLAYSLGPANVLTF. Complete variable domain (other parts from reference TRBV7-3 and TRBJ2-6): GAGVSQTPSNKVTEKGKYVELRCDPISGHTALYWYRQSLGQGPEFLIYFQGTGAADDSGLPNDRFFAVRPEGSVSTLKIQRTERGDSAVYLCASSLLAYSLGPANVLTFGAGSRLTVL.

This clone was counted once. The chain uses TRBV30 and TRBJ2-7; 9 nucleotides match TRBD1. Germline V gene lookup returns CDR1 GTSNPN and CDR2 SVGIG (reference sequence). The trim removed 0 bases at V and 2 bases at J, leaving 5 bases unmatched. The CDR3 runs to 15 residues. The CDR3 DNA reads TGTGCCTGGAGTGTAGGACAGGGGCTTGCCTACGAGCAGTACTTC. Its protein is CAWSVGQGLAYEQYF.

V and J are TRBV18 and TRBJ1-1; no reliable D call. Germline V gene lookup returns CDR1 KGHSH and CDR2 LQKENI. This CDR3 is 12 amino acids long. Between the trimmed V and J ends, which lost 3 bases and 2 bases, there was a span of 4 bases. This CDR3 reads CASSPSNTEAFF. The CDR3, as DNA: TGTGCCAGCTCACCTTCTAACACTGAAGCTTTCTTT.

The V gene is TRBV6-1, the J gene TRBJ1-5, with D unclear. CDR1 is MNHNS and CDR2 is SASEGT in the germline V gene. The germline V and J ends were trimmed by 6 bases and 8 bases, with 17 bases remaining between them. The CDR3 covers 14 residues. CDR3 protein: CASSSSGGFEPQHF. CDR3 nucleotides: TGTGCCAGCAGCTCTTCGGGAGGGTTTGAGCCCCAGCATTTT.

The DNA for the CDR3 is TGTGCCAGCAGCTTGGACAGGGGCGAGCAGTACTTC. It specifies CASSLDRGEQYF. This chain uses TRBV5-6 with TRBJ2-7, with TRBD1 identical over 7 bases. The J segment lost 6 bases and the V segment lost 0 bases, leaving 0 bases of the junction unmatched. CDR1 is SGHDT, CDR2 YYEEEE, per germline. This CDR3 comprises 12 residues.

The chain uses TRBV9 and TRBJ2-5, with 9 bases lining up with TRBD2. Germline V gives CDR1 SGDLS, CDR2 YYNGEE. The CDR3 loop spans 16 amino acids. V lost 0 bases to trimming and J lost 5 bases; unmatched junction nucleotides: 8. The CDR3 reads CASSVGGGGAGETQYF. CDR3 DNA sequence: TGTGCCAGCAGCGTAGGAGGCGGGGGGGCCGGGGAGACCCAGTACTTC.

V usage is TRBV5-1 and J usage is TRBJ1-2, with a weak D call TRBD1 (5 bases). The germline CDR1 and CDR2 sequences are SGHRS and YFSETQ. V was trimmed by 4 bases and J by 8 bases, leaving 12 bases between them. The CDR3 sequence is 12 residues long. This chain's CDR3 is CASSRDGSGYTF. The CDR3, as DNA: TGCGCCAGCAGCCGGGACGGGAGCGGCTACACCTTC.

The chain is built from TRBV20-1 and TRBJ1-1; D gene uncertain. Germline V gene lookup returns CDR1 DFQATT and CDR2 SNEGSKA (reference sequence). The CDR3 has 11 amino acids. Trimming stripped 3 bases from V and 13 bases from J, with 15 bases between. In nucleotides, the CDR3 is TGCAGTGCTAGTGTCCGGGAGGTCGGTTTCTTT. This gives the protein CSASVREVGFF.

The chain uses TRBV4-1 and TRBJ2-1; 11 bases are shared with TRBD1. The CDR3 length is 16 residues. Losses at the gene ends were 2 bases for V and 6 bases for J; bases not matched to a gene: 6. Germline-derived CDR1 and CDR2 are MGHRA and YSYEKL. DNA for the CDR3: TGCGCCAGCAGCCAACCGGGACAGGGGGAGGGCAATGAGCAGTTCTTC. Its protein product is CASSQPGQGEGNEQFF.

This chain joins TRBV7-9 and TRBJ2-4; possibly TRBD1 for D (6 bases). This CDR3 spans 18 amino acids. Between the trimmed V and J ends, which lost 4 bases and 0 bases, there was a span of 19 bases. Germline CDR1 is SEHNR and CDR2 is FQNEAQ (reference sequence). Here the CDR3 reads CASSSKSGQLPAKNIQYF. In nucleotides, the CDR3 is TGTGCCAGCAGCTCCAAATCCGGACAGCTGCCAGCCAAAAACATTCAGTACTTC.

This sequence joins TRBV30 and TRBJ2-3; D might be TRBD2 (6 bases). V lost 6 bases to trimming and J lost 3 bases, with 16 bases between them. This CDR3 contains 14 residues. The V gene's germline CDR1 is GTSNPN and CDR2 SVGIG (reference sequence). The CDR3: CACSKTRVTDTQYF. The CDR3 nucleotides read TGTGCCTGTTCGAAGACTAGGGTGACAGATACGCAGTATTTT.

V gene TRBV11-2 combines with J gene TRBJ1-4; weak D call: TRBD1 (6 bases). Trimming cost V 4 bases and J 6 bases, with 9 bases left between them. The germline V gene encodes CDR1 SGHAT and CDR2 FQNNGV. The CDR3 covers 13 residues. Here the CDR3 DNA reads TGTGCCAGCAGCTCCTGGACAGATGAAAAACTGTTTTTT. This gives the protein CASSSWTDEKLFF.

The chain carries TRBV12-5 and TRBJ1-3; TRBD1 agrees at 7 bases. Germline CDR1 LGHNT, CDR2 FRNRAP. This CDR3 spans 15 amino acids. With V trimmed by 3 bases and J by 4 bases, 6 bases remained unmatched. CDR3 sequence (DNA): TGTGCTAGTGGTTTAGAGGGACAGCGGGGAAACACCATATATTTT. Translation: CASGLEGQRGNTIYF. Variable domain in full (rest from reference TRBV12-5 and TRBJ1-3): DARVTQTPRHKVTEMGQEVTMRCQPILGHNTVFWYRQTMMQGLELLAYFRNRAPLDDSGMPKDRFSAEMPDATLATLKIQPSEPRDSAVYFCASGLEGQRGNTIYFGEGSWLTVV.

This chain joins TRBV5-1 and TRBJ2-5, with a possible D match to TRBD2 (5 bases). Germline CDR1 and CDR2: SGHRS and YFSETQ. V was trimmed by 3 bases and J by 5 bases, leaving 11 bases between them. This CDR3 is 13 amino acids long. CDR3 sequence (DNA): TGCGCCAGCAGCTATCAACTAGGCGAGACCCAGTACTTC. Residues: CASSYQLGETQYF.

The rearrangement uses TRBV5-4 and TRBJ2-7; maybe TRBD1 (5 bases). Trimming stripped 1 base from V and 4 bases from J, with 15 bases between. Per the germline V gene, CDR1 is SGHNT and CDR2 is YYREEE (reference sequence). The length of the CDR3 is 15 residues. The DNA for the CDR3 is TGTGCCAGCAGCTTGATAGGGGTCGCCTATTACGAGCAGTACTTC. Translation gives CASSLIGVAYYEQYF.

This chain connects TRBV7-2 to TRBJ2-1; the match to TRBD2 covers 7 bases. Germline lookup yields CDR1 SGHTA and CDR2 FQGNSA. V was pared by 0 bases and J by 4 bases, with 3 bases of the junction left unmatched. This CDR3 spans 15 amino acids. CDR3 loop: CASSLAFGGYNEQFF. CDR3 in DNA: TGTGCCAGCAGCTTAGCGTTCGGGGGGTACAATGAGCAGTTCTTC.

The CDR3: CASSRGQGLGGYTF. CDR3 sequence (DNA): TGTGCCAGCAGCCGCGGACAGGGCTTAGGGGGCTACACCTTC. The rearrangement joins TRBV7-2 to TRBJ1-2; TRBD1 aligns across 8 bases. CDR1 is SGHTA, CDR2 FQGNSA, per germline. J gave up 8 bases and V 5 bases, and 10 bases lay outside the gene matches. The CDR3 has 14 amino acids.

The chain recombines TRBV20-1 with TRBJ1-1, with D perhaps TRBD1 (5 bases). Germline-derived CDR1 and CDR2 are DFQATT and SNEGSKA (reference sequence). The CDR3 spans 11 residues. Written as DNA, the CDR3 is TGCGGGGCCATTTCGAACACTGAAGCTTTCTTT. Translation gives CGAISNTEAFF.

This chain joins TRBV5-1 and TRBJ1-6, with 11 bases identical to TRBD1. Germline trimming cut 3 bases from V and 6 bases from J; bases unmatched to any gene: 5. CDR1 and CDR2 (germline): SGHRS, YFSETQ. The CDR3 sequence is 16 residues long. CDR3 sequence: CASSSGQGAGNSPLHF. In DNA, the CDR3 is TGCGCCAGCAGCTCCGGACAGGGGGCGGGTAATTCACCCCTCCACTTT.

This chain links TRBV27 with TRBJ1-5; 8 bases align to TRBD1. The ends lost 5 bases at V and 7 bases at J; junction bases unmatched: 4. The germline V gene encodes CDR1 MNHEY and CDR2 SMNVEV (reference sequence). The CDR3 spans 13 residues. CDR3: CASSADRGQPQHF. The CDR3 region has the DNA TGTGCCAGCAGTGCCGACAGGGGACAGCCCCAGCATTTT.

With respect to this clone: The junction departs from germline at one end; a sequencing error may be responsible. The chain has TRBV28 and TRBJ1-1, with unresolved D. CDR1 and CDR2 from the germline V gene are MDHEN and SYDVKM. There are 12 residues in the CDR3. CDR3 in DNA: TGTGCCAGCAGTCCCCGCCCCCCGCTGTTAGTATTT. Its translation is CASSPRPPLLVF.

In DNA form, the CDR3 reads TGCGCCAGCAGCTTGGGACTAGCGGACCTACTTAGTGAGCAGTTCTTC. Its protein is CASSLGLADLLSEQFF. The chain links TRBV5-1 to TRBJ2-1; 9 positions match TRBD2. The junction had 10 bases not matched to a gene; V was cut back by 0 bases and J by 9 bases. CDR1 and CDR2 (germline): SGHRS, YFSETQ. CDR3 size: 16 residues.